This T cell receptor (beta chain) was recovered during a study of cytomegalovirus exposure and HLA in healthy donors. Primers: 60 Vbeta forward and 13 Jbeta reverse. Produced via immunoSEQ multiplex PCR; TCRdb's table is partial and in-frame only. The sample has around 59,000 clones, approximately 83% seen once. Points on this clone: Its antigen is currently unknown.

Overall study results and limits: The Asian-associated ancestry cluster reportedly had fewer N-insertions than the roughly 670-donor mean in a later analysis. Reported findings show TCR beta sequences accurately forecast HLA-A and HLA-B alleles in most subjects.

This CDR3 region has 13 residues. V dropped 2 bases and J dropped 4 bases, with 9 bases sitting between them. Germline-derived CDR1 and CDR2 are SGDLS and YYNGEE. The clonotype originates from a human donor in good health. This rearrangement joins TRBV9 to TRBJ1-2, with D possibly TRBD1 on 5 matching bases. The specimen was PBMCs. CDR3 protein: CASSVGAGYGYTF. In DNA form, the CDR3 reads TGTGCCAGCAGCGTTGGGGCTGGCTATGGCTACACCTTC.